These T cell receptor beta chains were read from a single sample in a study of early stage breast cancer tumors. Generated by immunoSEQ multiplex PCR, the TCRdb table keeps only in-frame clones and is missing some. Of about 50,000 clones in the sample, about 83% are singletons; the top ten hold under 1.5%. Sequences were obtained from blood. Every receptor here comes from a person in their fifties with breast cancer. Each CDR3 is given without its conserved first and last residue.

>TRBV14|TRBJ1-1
ASSRGRLRNTEAF
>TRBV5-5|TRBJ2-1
ASSLGGNEQF
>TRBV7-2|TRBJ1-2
ASSLDPQGALNYGYT
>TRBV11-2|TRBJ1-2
ASSLMGQKTNYGYT
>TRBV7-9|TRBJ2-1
ASSLSGYNEQF
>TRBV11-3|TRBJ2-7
ASSRGQFYEQY
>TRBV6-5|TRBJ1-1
ASSYAPGTEAF
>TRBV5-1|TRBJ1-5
ASSLRSGTGQPQH
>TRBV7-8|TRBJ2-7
ASSARHWTGGTYEQY
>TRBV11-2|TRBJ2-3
ASSLDFVGGALDTQY
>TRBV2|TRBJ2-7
ASSRTRLAGGGHEQY
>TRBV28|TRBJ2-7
ASRSGTSTSYEQY
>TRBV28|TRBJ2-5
ASSSPETQY
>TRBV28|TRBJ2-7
ASSPDTGAAYEQY
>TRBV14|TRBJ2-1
ASSYLPPEASYNEQF
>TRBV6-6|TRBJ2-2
ASSSGQVSNTGELF
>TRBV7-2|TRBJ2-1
ASSSQDGPGEQF
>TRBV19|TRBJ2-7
ASSISGSHEQY
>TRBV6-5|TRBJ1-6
ASRTGSSYNSPLH
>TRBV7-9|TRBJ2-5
ASSLAFGVETQY
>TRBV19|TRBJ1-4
ASTSGTALTTNEKLF
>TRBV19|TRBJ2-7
ASRRRAGGDSYEQY
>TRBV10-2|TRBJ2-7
ASSGQGAYEQY
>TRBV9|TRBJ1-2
ASSVEVRATGNYGYT
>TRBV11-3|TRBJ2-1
ASSLDGSWGEQF
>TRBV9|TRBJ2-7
ASSVNLGSEQY